Each of the 5 T cell receptor beta chains below was sequenced from the same sample in a study of glioma-infiltrating T cells. The iRepertoire nested amplicon-rescue multiplex PCR amplified TCR alpha and beta CDR3s from RNA. Using its own MiXCR run on the multiplex PCR reads, TCRdb lists one record per CDR3 protein. The data contain 300,000 to 400,000 distinct CDR3 sequences, roughly two fifths of them seen just once; the ten biggest clones take up about 12%. Sequenced material: glioma tissue, nonneoplastic brain tissue, or PBMCs (not recorded which). The receptors were gathered from a human donor with low-grade glioma or glioblastoma, undergoing nonglioma brain surgery, or in good health (not recorded which).

The J gene is TRBJ2-3, the V gene TRBV19; D call uncertain. Germline assignment: CDR1 LNHDA and CDR2 SQIVND (reference sequence). Trimming took off 1 base at V and 2 bases at J, with 4 bases between the two ends. The CDR3 consists of 13 residues. The CDR3 nucleotides are TGTGCCAGTAGTATAGTGGCCACAGATACGCAGTATTTT. This gives the protein CASSIVATDTQYF. The whole variable domain, remainder taken from reference TRBV19 and TRBJ2-3, is DGGITQSPKYLFRKEGQNVTLSCEQNLNHDAMYWYRQDPGQGLRLIYYSQIVNDFQKGDIAEGYSVSREKKESFPLTVTSAQKNPTAFYLCASSIVATDTQYFGPGTRLTVL.

There are a few counts of this clonotype. The chain couples TRBV4-3 to TRBJ2-7, with 7 bases aligning to TRBD1. The CDR3 extends over 15 amino acids. V lost 1 base, J lost 2 bases, and 5 bases stayed unmatched. CDR1 LGHNA and CDR2 YSLEER come from the germline V gene. CDR3 in amino acids: CASSQVVRGTYEQYF. CDR3 in DNA: TGCGCCAGCAGCCAAGTTGTCAGGGGGACCTACGAGCAGTACTTC.

The rearrangement joins TRBV6-1 to TRBJ2-5, with TRBD1 matching over 7 bases. V lost 4 bases and J lost 11; bases outside the gene matches: 13. This CDR3 contains 14 residues. CDR1 is MNHNS, CDR2 SASEGT, per germline. CDR3 protein: CASSARQGIYKQYF. In nucleotides, the CDR3 is TGTGCCAGCAGTGCCCGACAGGGAATCTACAAGCAGTACTTC.

This clonotype was recorded many times. The CDR3 spells CASSQDSADTQYF. Written as DNA, the CDR3 is TGTGCCAGCAGCCAAGATAGCGCGGATACGCAGTATTTT. The V and J genes are TRBV4-2 and TRBJ2-3, with a tentative D call TRBD2 (5 bases). The CDR3 is made up of 13 amino acids. V lost 0 bases and J lost 6, with 7 bases in between. Germline V gene data show CDR1 as LGHNA and CDR2 as YNFKEQ.

V gene TRBV5-6 combines with J gene TRBJ1-2; D ambiguous. Trimming took 4 bases from V and 8 from J, leaving 15 bases between them. The CDR3 loop spans 13 amino acids. Germline V gives CDR1 SGHDT, CDR2 YYEEEE. The CDR3 spells CASSPGRNWGYTF. The CDR3 DNA follows: TGTGCCAGCAGCCCCGGTCGAAATTGGGGCTACACCTTC.